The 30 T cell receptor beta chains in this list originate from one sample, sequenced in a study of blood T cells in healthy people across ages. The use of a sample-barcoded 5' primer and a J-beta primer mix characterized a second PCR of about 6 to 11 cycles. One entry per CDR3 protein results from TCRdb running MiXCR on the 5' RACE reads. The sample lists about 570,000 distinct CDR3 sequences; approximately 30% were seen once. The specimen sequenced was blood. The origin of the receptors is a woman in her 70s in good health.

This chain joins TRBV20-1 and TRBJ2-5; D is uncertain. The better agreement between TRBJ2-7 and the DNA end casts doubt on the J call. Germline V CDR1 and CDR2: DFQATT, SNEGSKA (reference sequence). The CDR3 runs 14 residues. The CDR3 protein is CSARDAGFSDEQYF. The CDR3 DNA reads TGCAGTGCTAGAGATGCAGGTTTTAGTGACGAGCAGTACTTC.

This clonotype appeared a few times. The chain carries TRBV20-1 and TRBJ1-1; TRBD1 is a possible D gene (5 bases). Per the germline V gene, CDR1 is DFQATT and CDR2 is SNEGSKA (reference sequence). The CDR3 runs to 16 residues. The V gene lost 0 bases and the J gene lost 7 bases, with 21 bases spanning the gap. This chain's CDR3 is CSARDPSYRSGDEAFF. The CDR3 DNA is TGCAGTGCTAGAGATCCGAGTTATAGGTCGGGGGATGAAGCTTTCTTT.

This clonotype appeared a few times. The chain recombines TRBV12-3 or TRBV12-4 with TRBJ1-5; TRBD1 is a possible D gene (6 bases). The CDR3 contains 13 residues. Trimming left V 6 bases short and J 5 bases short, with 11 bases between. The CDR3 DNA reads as TGTGCCAGCAGGGGGGGGCACGATCAGCCCCAGCATTTT. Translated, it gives CASRGGHDQPQHF.

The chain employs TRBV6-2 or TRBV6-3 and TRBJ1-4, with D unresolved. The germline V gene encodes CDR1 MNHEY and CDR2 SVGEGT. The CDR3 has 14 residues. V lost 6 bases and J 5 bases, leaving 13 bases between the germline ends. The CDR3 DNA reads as TGTGCCAGCAGGAGAGGATCCAGGAATGAAAAACTGTTTTTT. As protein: CASRRGSRNEKLFF.

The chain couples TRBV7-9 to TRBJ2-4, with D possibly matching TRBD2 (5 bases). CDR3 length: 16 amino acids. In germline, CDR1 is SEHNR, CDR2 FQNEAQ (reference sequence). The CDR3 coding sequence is TGTGGCACTGAAGATCGGGAAGGAATAGCCAAAAACATTCAGTACTTC. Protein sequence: CGTEDREGIAKNIQYF.

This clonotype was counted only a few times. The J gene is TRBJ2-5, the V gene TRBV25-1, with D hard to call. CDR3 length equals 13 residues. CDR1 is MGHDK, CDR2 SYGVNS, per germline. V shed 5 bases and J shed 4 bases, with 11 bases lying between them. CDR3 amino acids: CASSWQVGETQYF. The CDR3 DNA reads TGTGCCAGCAGTTGGCAGGTCGGAGAGACCCAGTACTTC.

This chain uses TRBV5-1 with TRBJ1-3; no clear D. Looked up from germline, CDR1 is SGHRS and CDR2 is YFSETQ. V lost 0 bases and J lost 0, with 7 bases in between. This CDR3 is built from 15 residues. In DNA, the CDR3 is TGCGCCAGCAGCTTGGAAGCCAGCTCTGGAAACACCATATATTTT. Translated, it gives CASSLEASSGNTIYF.

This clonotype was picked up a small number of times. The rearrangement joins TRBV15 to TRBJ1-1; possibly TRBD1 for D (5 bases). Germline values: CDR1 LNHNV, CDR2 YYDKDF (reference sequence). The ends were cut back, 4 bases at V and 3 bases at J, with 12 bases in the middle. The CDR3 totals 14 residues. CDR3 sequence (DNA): TGTGCCACCAGCACTCAGGGCGGTTACACTGAAGCTTTCTTT. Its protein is CATSTQGGYTEAFF.

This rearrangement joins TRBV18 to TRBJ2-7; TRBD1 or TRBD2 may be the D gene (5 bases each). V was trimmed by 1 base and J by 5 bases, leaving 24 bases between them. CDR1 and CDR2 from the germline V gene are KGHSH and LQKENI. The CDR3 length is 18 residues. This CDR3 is CASSPQLGTPGRGNEQYF. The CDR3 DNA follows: TGTGCCAGCTCACCACAATTAGGGACCCCAGGGCGAGGGAACGAGCAGTACTTC. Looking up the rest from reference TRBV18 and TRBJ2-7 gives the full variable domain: NAGVMQNPRHLVRRRGQEARLRCSPMKGHSHVYWYRQLPEEGLKFMVYLQKENIIDESGMPKERFSAEFPKEGPSILRIQQVVRGDSAAYFCASSPQLGTPGRGNEQYFGPGTRLTVT.

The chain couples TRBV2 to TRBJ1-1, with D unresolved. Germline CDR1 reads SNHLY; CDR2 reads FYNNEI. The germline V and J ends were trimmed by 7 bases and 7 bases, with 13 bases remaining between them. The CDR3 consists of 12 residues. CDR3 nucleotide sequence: TGTGCCAGCACCCAACGACTCGGTGAAGCTTTCTTT. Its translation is CASTQRLGEAFF.

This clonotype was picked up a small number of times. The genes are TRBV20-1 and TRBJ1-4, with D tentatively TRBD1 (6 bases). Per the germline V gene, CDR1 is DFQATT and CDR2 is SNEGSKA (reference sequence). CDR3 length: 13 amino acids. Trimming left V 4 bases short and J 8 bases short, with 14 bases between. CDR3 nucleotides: TGCAGTGCTATAGGGGGACTGGGCGAAAAACTGTTTTTT. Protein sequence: CSAIGGLGEKLFF.

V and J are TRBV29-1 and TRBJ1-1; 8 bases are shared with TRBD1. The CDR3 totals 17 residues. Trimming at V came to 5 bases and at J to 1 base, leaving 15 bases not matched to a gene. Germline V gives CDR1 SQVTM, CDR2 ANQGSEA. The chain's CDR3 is CSVNYRGWLEGNTEAFF. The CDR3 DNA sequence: TGCAGCGTTAACTACAGGGGGTGGCTGGAGGGGAACACTGAAGCTTTCTTT.

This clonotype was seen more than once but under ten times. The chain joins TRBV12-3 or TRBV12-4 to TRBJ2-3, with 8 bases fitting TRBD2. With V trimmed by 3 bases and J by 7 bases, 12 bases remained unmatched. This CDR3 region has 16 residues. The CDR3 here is CASSFAGTRGPHTQYF. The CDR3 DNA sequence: TGTGCCAGCAGTTTCGCCGGGACTAGGGGACCCCATACGCAGTATTTT.

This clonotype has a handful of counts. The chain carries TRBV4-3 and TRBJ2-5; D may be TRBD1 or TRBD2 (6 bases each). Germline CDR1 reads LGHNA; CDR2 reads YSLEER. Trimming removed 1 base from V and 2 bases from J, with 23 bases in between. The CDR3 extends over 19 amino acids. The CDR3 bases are TGCGCCAGCAGCCAAGTAGGGGGGCCAAAAGGAACTCGGCAAGAGACCCAGTACTTC. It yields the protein CASSQVGGPKGTRQETQYF.

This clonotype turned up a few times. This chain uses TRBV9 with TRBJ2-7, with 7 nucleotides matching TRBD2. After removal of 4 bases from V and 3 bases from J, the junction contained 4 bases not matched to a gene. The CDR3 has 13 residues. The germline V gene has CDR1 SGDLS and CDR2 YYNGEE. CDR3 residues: CASSPSGVYEQYF. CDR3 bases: TGTGCCAGCAGCCCCAGCGGGGTCTACGAGCAGTACTTC.

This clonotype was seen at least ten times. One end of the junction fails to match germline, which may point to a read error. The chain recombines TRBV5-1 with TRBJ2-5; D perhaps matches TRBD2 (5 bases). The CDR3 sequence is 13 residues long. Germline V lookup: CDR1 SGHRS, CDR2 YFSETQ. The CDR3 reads CASSLSGSETQYF. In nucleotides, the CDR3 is TGTGCCAGCAGTTTGTCGGGAAGCGAGACCCAGTACTTC.

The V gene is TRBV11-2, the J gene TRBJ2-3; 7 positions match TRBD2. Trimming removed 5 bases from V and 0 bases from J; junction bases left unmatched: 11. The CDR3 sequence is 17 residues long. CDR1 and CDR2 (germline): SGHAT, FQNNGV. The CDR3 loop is CASSPGRSGDSTDTQYF. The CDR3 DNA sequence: TGTGCCAGCAGCCCCGGAAGGAGCGGGGATAGCACAGATACGCAGTATTTT.

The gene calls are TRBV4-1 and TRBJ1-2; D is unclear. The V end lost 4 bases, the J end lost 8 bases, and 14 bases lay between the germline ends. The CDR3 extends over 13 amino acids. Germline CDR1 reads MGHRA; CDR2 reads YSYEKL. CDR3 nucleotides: TGCGCCAGCAGCCCCTTTCAGGCCAGCGGCTACACCTTC. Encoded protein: CASSPFQASGYTF.

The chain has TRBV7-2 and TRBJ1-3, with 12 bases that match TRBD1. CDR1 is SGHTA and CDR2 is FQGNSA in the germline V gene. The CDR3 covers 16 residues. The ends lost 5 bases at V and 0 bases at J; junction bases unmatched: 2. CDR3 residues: CASSRDRGLSGNTIYF. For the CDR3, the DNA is TGTGCCAGCAGCAGGGACAGGGGGCTCTCTGGAAACACCATATATTTT.

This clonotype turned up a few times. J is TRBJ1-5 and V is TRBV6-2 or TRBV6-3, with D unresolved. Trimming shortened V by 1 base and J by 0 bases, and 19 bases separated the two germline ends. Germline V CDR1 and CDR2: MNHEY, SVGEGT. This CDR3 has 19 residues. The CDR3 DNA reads TGTGCCAGCAGTTACTTACGGGCTGACGGATTTTCTAGCAATCAGCCCCAGCATTTT. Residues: CASSYLRADGFSSNQPQHF.

The CDR3 here is CASSLEVGHTEQYF. The DNA for the CDR3 is TGTGCCAGCAGCTTAGAAGTCGGGCACACAGAGCAGTACTTC. This sequence joins TRBV7-2 and TRBJ2-5; D not certain. V lost 1 base to trimming and J lost 11 bases, with 17 bases between them. The CDR3 has 14 amino acids. Germline assignment: CDR1 SGHTA and CDR2 FQGNSA. The full variable domain, in which reference TRBV7-2 and TRBJ2-5 provide the parts outside the CDR3, is GAGVSQSPSNKVTEKGKDVELRCDPISGHTALYWYRQSLGQGLEFLIYFQGNSAPDKSGLPSDRFSAERTGGSVSTLTIQRTQQEDSAVYLCASSLEVGHTEQYFGPGTRLLVL.

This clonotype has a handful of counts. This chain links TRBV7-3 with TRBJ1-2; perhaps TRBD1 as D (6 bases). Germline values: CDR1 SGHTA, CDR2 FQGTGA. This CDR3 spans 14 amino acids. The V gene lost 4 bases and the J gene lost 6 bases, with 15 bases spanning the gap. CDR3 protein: CASSSQGRGHGYTF. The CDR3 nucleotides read TGTGCCAGCAGCTCCCAGGGGAGAGGTCATGGCTACACCTTC.

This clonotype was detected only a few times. DNA of the CDR3: TGTGCTAGTGGTTTGGTGTATTTGGAGGGCGAGCAGTACTTC. It codes for CASGLVYLEGEQYF. The chain is built from TRBV12-5 and TRBJ2-7; TRBD2 is a possible D gene (6 bases). V was clipped by 0 bases and J by 6 bases, with 12 bases between them. CDR1 LGHNT and CDR2 FRNRAP come from the germline V gene. This CDR3 has 14 amino acids.

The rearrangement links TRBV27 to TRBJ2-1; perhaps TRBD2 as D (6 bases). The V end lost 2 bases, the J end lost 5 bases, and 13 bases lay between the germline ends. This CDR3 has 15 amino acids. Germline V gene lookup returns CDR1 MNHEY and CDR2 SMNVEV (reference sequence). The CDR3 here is CASSLAAGIHNEQFF. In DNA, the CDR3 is TGTGCCAGCAGTTTAGCGGCGGGGATCCACAATGAGCAGTTCTTC.

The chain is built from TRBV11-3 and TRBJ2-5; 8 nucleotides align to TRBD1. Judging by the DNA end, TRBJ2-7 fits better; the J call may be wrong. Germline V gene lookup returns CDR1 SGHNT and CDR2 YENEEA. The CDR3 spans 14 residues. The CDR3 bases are TGTGCCAGCAGCCCGACAGGGGCGGTCGACGAGCAGTACTTC. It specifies CASSPTGAVDEQYF.

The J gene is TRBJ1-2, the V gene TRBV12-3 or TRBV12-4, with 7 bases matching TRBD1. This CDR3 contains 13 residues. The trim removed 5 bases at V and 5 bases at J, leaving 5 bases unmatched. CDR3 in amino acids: CASSRTGKYGYTF. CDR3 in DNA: TGTGCCAGCAGTCGGACAGGAAAATATGGCTACACCTTC.

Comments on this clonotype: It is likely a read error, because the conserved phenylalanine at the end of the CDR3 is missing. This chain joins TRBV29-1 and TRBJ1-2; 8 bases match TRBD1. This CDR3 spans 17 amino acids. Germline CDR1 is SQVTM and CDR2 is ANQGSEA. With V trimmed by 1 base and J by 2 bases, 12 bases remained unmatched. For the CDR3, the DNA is TGCAGCGTTGAAGGCGCTTTCAGGACAGGGCTAAACTATGGCTACACCCTC. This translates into CSVEGAFRTGLNYGYTL.

The CDR3 is CASSVGNQYTDTQYF. DNA for the CDR3: TGTGCCAGCAGCGTAGGAAATCAATATACAGATACGCAGTATTTT. The chain has TRBV9 and TRBJ2-3; no clear D. V dropped 0 bases and J dropped 3 bases, with 11 bases sitting between them. The CDR3 runs 15 residues. The germline CDR1 and CDR2 sequences are SGDLS and YYNGEE.

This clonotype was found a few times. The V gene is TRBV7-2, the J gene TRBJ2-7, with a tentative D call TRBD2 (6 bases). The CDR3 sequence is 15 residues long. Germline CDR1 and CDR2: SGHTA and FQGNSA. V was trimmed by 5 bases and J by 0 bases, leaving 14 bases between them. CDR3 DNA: TGTGCCAGCAGCGCGGGGAGCGGTTCCTCCTACGAGCAGTACTTC. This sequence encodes CASSAGSGSSYEQYF.

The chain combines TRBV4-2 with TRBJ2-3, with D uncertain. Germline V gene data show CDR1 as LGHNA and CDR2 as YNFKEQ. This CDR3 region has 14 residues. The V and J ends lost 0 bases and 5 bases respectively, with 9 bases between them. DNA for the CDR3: TGTGCCAGCAGCCAAGAGTGGGCTGGAGATACGCAGTATTTT. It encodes CASSQEWAGDTQYF.